The 30 T cell receptor beta chains below come from one sample, sequenced in a study of blood T cell repertoires in COVID-19. Sequenced by immunoSEQ multiplex PCR; TCRdb stores in-frame clones only, minus some. The sample holds 120,000 or so clones, just under 90% seen once. Sequencing was carried out using peripheral blood. These receptors all stem from a woman between 45 and 65 years old with acute or convalescent COVID-19.

This chain links TRBV15 with TRBJ1-6; D is possibly TRBD1 (5 bases). The CDR3 is made up of 16 amino acids. V shed 0 bases and J shed 2 bases, with 8 bases lying between them. The germline CDR1 and CDR2 sequences are LNHNV and YYDKDF (reference sequence). The CDR3 sequence is CATSREVRAYNSPLHF. In DNA form, the CDR3 reads TGTGCCACCAGCAGAGAGGTCAGGGCCTATAATTCACCCCTCCACTTT.

The chain has TRBV11-3 and TRBJ2-1; 13 bases are shared with TRBD2. The length of the CDR3 is 16 residues. With V trimmed by 5 bases and J by 7 bases, 8 bases remained unmatched. The germline V gene has CDR1 SGHNT and CDR2 YENEEA. The CDR3 sequence is CASSGTSGALGNEQFF. The CDR3 DNA is TGTGCCAGCAGCGGGACTAGCGGGGCCCTCGGGAATGAGCAGTTCTTC.

The chain uses TRBV7-9 and TRBJ2-2; D is possibly TRBD2 (6 bases). The germline V gene has CDR1 SEHNR and CDR2 FQNEAQ (reference sequence). V was trimmed by 3 bases and J by 6 bases, leaving 17 bases between them. The CDR3 contains 16 residues. The CDR3 loop reads CASSLAFGGAAGELFF. In DNA, the CDR3 is TGTGCCAGCAGCTTGGCCTTCGGAGGGGCGGCCGGGGAGCTGTTTTTT.

V and J are TRBV7-9 and TRBJ2-7; no definite D call. In germline, CDR1 is SEHNR, CDR2 FQNEAQ (reference sequence). Trimming shortened V by 6 bases and J by 3 bases, and 6 bases separated the two germline ends. The CDR3 has 11 residues. The CDR3 is CASSGLYEQYF. The CDR3 bases are TGTGCCAGCAGTGGGCTCTACGAGCAGTACTTC.

V is TRBV9 and J is TRBJ1-2; D not certain. V lost 4 bases, J lost 2 bases, and 9 bases lay in between. The CDR3 length is 13 residues. Germline V gene sequence: CDR1 SGDLS, CDR2 YYNGEE. The CDR3 bases are TGTGCCAGCAGCTTGGGCTTAAACTATGGCTACACCTTC. The encoded protein is CASSLGLNYGYTF.

The CDR3 is CASSGGTGETYNEQFF. The CDR3 DNA reads as TGTGCCAGCAGCGGGGGGACAGGGGAAACCTACAATGAGCAGTTCTTC. This rearrangement joins TRBV9 to TRBJ2-1, with 10 bases that match TRBD1. This CDR3 region has 16 residues. Germline CDR1 and CDR2: SGDLS and YYNGEE. J gave up 2 bases and V 3 bases, and 5 bases lay outside the gene matches.

The chain links TRBV5-1 to TRBJ2-5; TRBD2 matches at 7 bases. With V trimmed by 0 bases and J by 6 bases, 11 bases remained unmatched. Germline V CDR1 and CDR2: SGHRS, YFSETQ. The CDR3 spans 16 residues. The CDR3 loop reads CASSLDGRESQKTQYF. CDR3 bases: TGCGCCAGCAGCTTGGATGGGCGGGAGAGTCAAAAGACCCAGTACTTC.

The V call is TRBV11-3, the J call TRBJ2-1; 7 nucleotides match TRBD2. Germline V gene lookup returns CDR1 SGHNT and CDR2 YENEEA. V dropped 4 bases and J dropped 6; count of bases not matched to a gene: 9. The CDR3 sequence is 15 residues long. DNA of the CDR3: TGTGCCAGCAGCTGGGTGAGCGGGGCCAGCAATGAGCAGTTCTTC. Its protein is CASSWVSGASNEQFF.

The chain is built from TRBV27 and TRBJ1-1, with D possibly matching TRBD1 (6 bases). The V and J ends lost 4 bases and 11 bases respectively, with 14 bases between them. Germline V gene data show CDR1 as MNHEY and CDR2 as SMNVEV (reference sequence). There are 12 residues in the CDR3. CDR3 coding DNA: TGTGCCAGCAGTTCGTGGCAGGGGTTCGCTTTCTTT. Protein product: CASSSWQGFAFF.

This clone was observed a handful of times. The genes are TRBV4-3 and TRBJ1-2; D call uncertain. Germline CDR1 is LGHNA and CDR2 is YSLEER. The CDR3 is 14 residues long. Trimming removed 0 bases from V and 4 bases from J, with 9 bases in between. The CDR3 DNA reads TGCGCCAGCAGCCAAGATTCAGGCCTCTATGGCTACACCTTC. Translating it yields CASSQDSGLYGYTF.

This chain uses TRBV7-2 with TRBJ1-5; D is perhaps TRBD1 (6 bases). The germline CDR1 and CDR2 sequences are SGHTA and FQGNSA. This CDR3 comprises 14 residues. V lost 1 base and J 5 bases, leaving 9 bases between the germline ends. The CDR3 DNA follows: TGTGCCAGCAGCTTAGGGACAGTTTATCAGCCCCAGCATTTT. This codes for CASSLGTVYQPQHF.

In this sample, this clone turned up many times. V is TRBV19 and J is TRBJ2-2; D might be TRBD2 (5 bases). The CDR3 covers 12 residues. Trimming removed 5 bases from V and 6 bases from J, with 7 bases in between. CDR1 LNHDA and CDR2 SQIVND come from the germline V gene (reference sequence). CDR3 residues: CASSRLPGELFF. The CDR3, as DNA: TGTGCCAGTAGTCGACTACCCGGGGAGCTGTTTTTT.

This clone has just a few counts. The rearrangement links TRBV4-3 to TRBJ1-2; TRBD1 matches at 8 bases. The ends lost 3 bases at V and 4 bases at J; junction bases unmatched: 4. Looked up from germline, CDR1 is LGHNA and CDR2 is YSLEER. This CDR3 is built from 14 residues. The CDR3 reads CASSQDRVSYGYTF. Written as DNA, the CDR3 is TGCGCCAGCAGCCAGGACAGGGTGTCCTATGGCTACACCTTC.

This chain joins TRBV12-3 or TRBV12-4 and TRBJ2-7; no clear D gene. Deletions cut 5 bases from V and 3 bases from J, with 8 bases between. The CDR3 runs 12 residues. CDR3 coding DNA: TGTGCCAGCAGTCCACAGATCTACGAGCAGTACTTC. It translates to CASSPQIYEQYF.

The chain links TRBV29-1 to TRBJ1-4; no clear D. Per germline, CDR1 SQVTM and CDR2 ANQGSEA. The germline V and J ends were trimmed by 4 bases and 4 bases, with 10 bases remaining between them. CDR3 length: 13 amino acids. The DNA for the CDR3 is TGCAGCGTTGTGTGGGCGGGTAATGAAAAACTGTTTTTT. Translation: CSVVWAGNEKLFF.

The rearrangement uses TRBV9 and TRBJ2-7, with 10 bases that match TRBD1. Losses at the gene ends were 2 bases for V and 6 bases for J; bases not matched to a gene: 8. CDR3 size: 15 residues. CDR1 and CDR2 from the germline V gene are SGDLS and YYNGEE. The CDR3 region is CASSVDRGLNREQYF. The DNA of the CDR3 is TGTGCCAGCAGCGTTGACAGGGGGCTAAATCGCGAGCAGTACTTC.

This clone was counted a single time. The V call is TRBV5-1, the J call TRBJ2-1; 8 nucleotides match TRBD1. The CDR3 length is 13 residues. Germline V lookup: CDR1 SGHRS, CDR2 YFSETQ. V was pared by 0 bases and J by 15 bases, with 8 bases of the junction left unmatched. This chain's CDR3 is CASSLAPGQGSFF. The CDR3 DNA sequence: TGCGCCAGCAGCTTGGCCCCCGGACAGGGCTCGTTCTTC.

This sequence joins TRBV5-4 and TRBJ2-5, with 12 bases that match TRBD1. The V gene end was trimmed by 1 base and the J gene end by 5 bases; junction bases not matched to a gene: 6. This CDR3 region has 16 residues. Germline assignment: CDR1 SGHNT and CDR2 YYREEE (reference sequence). The CDR3 coding sequence is TGTGCCAGCAGCTTGAGGGACAGGGGGCTTGGGGAGACCCAGTACTTC. It specifies CASSLRDRGLGETQYF.

The chain combines TRBV9 with TRBJ2-2; 8 nucleotides align to TRBD2. The V and J ends lost 4 bases and 5 bases, in that order; junction bases with no gene match: 13. CDR3 length: 17 amino acids. Germline lookup yields CDR1 SGDLS and CDR2 YYNGEE. DNA of the CDR3: TGTGCCAGCAGCCGACGTAGTAGCGGGAAGGGAACCGGGGAGCTGTTTTTT. Its protein is CASSRRSSGKGTGELFF. Drawing the rest from reference TRBV9 and TRBJ2-2, the complete variable domain is DSGVTQTPKHLITATGQRVTLRCSPRSGDLSVYWYQQSLDQGLQFLIQYYNGEERAKGNILERFSAQQFPDLHSELNLSSLELGDSALYFCASSRRSSGKGTGELFFGEGSRLTVL.

Only a few counts were recorded for this clone. The V and J genes are TRBV7-2 and TRBJ1-2, with a possible D match to TRBD1 (5 bases). This CDR3 is 14 amino acids long. Germline CDR1 reads SGHTA; CDR2 reads FQGNSA. Trimming took off 4 bases at V and 2 bases at J, with 11 bases between the two ends. In DNA form, the CDR3 reads TGTGCCAGCAGCTCCACCCGGGGGAACTATGGCTACACCTTC. Protein sequence: CASSSTRGNYGYTF.

Remarks on this clone: Other nucleotide sequences from this sample produce the same CDR3. The rearrangement links TRBV27 to TRBJ2-7, with D perhaps TRBD1 (5 bases). The CDR3 spans 14 residues. CDR1 is MNHEY, CDR2 SMNVEV, per germline (reference sequence). Deletions cut 4 bases from V and 0 bases from J, with 10 bases between. The CDR3 bases are TGTGCCAGCAGTTCAACAGGTAGCTCCTACGAGCAGTACTTC. Protein sequence: CASSSTGSSYEQYF.

As DNA, the CDR3 is TGTGCCAGCAGCTTCCGGGTGGAAGCCGAGCAGTACTTC. This sequence encodes CASSFRVEAEQYF. The chain couples TRBV7-9 to TRBJ2-7; D remains ambiguous. Germline lookup yields CDR1 SEHNR and CDR2 FQNEAQ (reference sequence). The CDR3 length is 13 residues. V was pared by 3 bases and J by 6 bases, with 12 bases between.

This clone was counted only a few times. The chain employs TRBV5-4 and TRBJ1-5; 7 bases align to TRBD1. Trimming removed 0 bases from V and 4 bases from J; junction bases left unmatched: 4. The germline CDR1 and CDR2 sequences are SGHNT and YYREEE (reference sequence). The CDR3 totals 15 residues. CDR3 nucleotide sequence: TGTGCCAGCAGCTTGGGTGGGGACAGTAATCAGCCCCAGCATTTT. It translates to CASSLGGDSNQPQHF.

This clone ranks as medium-sized. The chain has TRBV9 and TRBJ2-5, with D uncertain. V lost 2 bases and J 7 bases, leaving 12 bases between the germline ends. The CDR3 consists of 13 residues. Germline CDR1 and CDR2: SGDLS and YYNGEE. The DNA for the CDR3 is TGTGCCAGCAGCGTTACGGCGGAAGGGACCCAGTACTTC. Amino acids: CASSVTAEGTQYF.

The CDR3 loop reads CASSPTPAGSQETQYF. The CDR3 region has the DNA TGTGCCAGCAGCCCCACCCCCGCGGGATCCCAAGAGACCCAGTACTTC. The chain is built from TRBV7-8 and TRBJ2-5; D might be TRBD2 (6 bases). The V end lost 5 bases, the J end lost 1 base, and 17 bases lay between the germline ends. The germline gives CDR1 SGHVS, CDR2 FQNEAQ. The CDR3 loop spans 16 amino acids.

The chain uses TRBV7-9 and TRBJ2-7; TRBD2 matches 10 bases. V lost 5 bases and J lost 6; bases outside the gene matches: 10. This CDR3 comprises 15 residues. CDR1 is SEHNR, CDR2 FQNEAQ, per germline (reference sequence). CDR3: CASSNRTSGPLEQYF. The DNA for the CDR3 is TGTGCCAGCAGCAACCGGACTAGCGGACCCCTCGAGCAGTACTTC. The complete variable domain, with remaining parts taken from reference TRBV7-9 and TRBJ2-7, reads DTGVSQNPRHKITKRGQNVTFRCDPISEHNRLYWYRQTLGQGPEFLTYFQNEAQLEKSRLLSDRFSAERPKGSFSTLEIQRTEQGDSAMYLCASSNRTSGPLEQYFGPGTRLTVT.

V usage is TRBV27 and J usage is TRBJ2-7; the match to TRBD1 covers 8 bases. There are 15 residues in the CDR3. J was trimmed by 5 bases and V by 3 bases; bases with no gene match: 9. Germline V gives CDR1 MNHEY, CDR2 SMNVEV (reference sequence). CDR3 DNA sequence: TGTGCCAGCAGTTTCAGGCAGGGGGCGACAGACGAGCAGTACTTC. Its translation: CASSFRQGATDEQYF.

The V and J genes are TRBV6-6 and TRBJ1-3; 10 bases line up with TRBD1. Germline CDR1 MNHNY, CDR2 SVGAGI (reference sequence). V shed 5 bases, J shed 4 bases, and the junction held 2 bases outside the gene matches. The CDR3 contains 14 residues. The chain's CDR3 is CASSGTGEGNTIYF. CDR3 DNA: TGTGCCAGCAGTGGGACAGGGGAAGGAAACACCATATATTTT.

The rearrangement links TRBV7-9 to TRBJ2-5; D not resolved. The ends were cut back, 7 bases at V and 0 bases at J, with 15 bases in the middle. Germline V lookup: CDR1 SEHNR, CDR2 FQNEAQ (reference sequence). The CDR3 runs 15 residues. CDR3 amino acids: CASNYLRDYQETQYF. The CDR3 DNA follows: TGTGCCAGCAACTACCTACGAGACTACCAAGAGACCCAGTACTTC. The variable domain in full, completed from reference TRBV7-9 and TRBJ2-5, reads DTGVSQNPRHKITKRGQNVTFRCDPISEHNRLYWYRQTLGQGPEFLTYFQNEAQLEKSRLLSDRFSAERPKGSFSTLEIQRTEQGDSAMYLCASNYLRDYQETQYFGPGTRLLVL.

This clone occurred a few times. The V and J genes are TRBV4-2 and TRBJ2-7; the D is unclear. This CDR3 is built from 13 residues. CDR1 is LGHNA and CDR2 is YNFKEQ in the germline V gene. Trimming removed 3 bases at V and 2 bases at J, with 8 bases between. The CDR3 region is CASSHPSPYEQYF. The CDR3 region has the DNA TGTGCCAGCAGCCACCCCTCCCCCTACGAGCAGTACTTC.